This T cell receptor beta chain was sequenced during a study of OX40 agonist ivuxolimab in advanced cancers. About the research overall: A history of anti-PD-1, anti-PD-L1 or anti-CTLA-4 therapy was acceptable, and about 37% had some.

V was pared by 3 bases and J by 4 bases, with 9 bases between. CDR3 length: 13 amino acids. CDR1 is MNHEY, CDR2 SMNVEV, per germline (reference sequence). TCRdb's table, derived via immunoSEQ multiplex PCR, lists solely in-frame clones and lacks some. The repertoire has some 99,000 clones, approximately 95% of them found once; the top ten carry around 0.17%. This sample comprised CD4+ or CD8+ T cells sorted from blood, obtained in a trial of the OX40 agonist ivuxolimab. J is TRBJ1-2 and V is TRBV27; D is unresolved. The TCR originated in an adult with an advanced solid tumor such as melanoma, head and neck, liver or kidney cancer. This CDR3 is CASSFRPVYGYTF. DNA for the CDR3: TGTGCCAGCAGTTTTCGACCGGTCTATGGCTACACCTTC.